A selection of T cell receptor beta chains follows, all from one sample in a study of T cell clones after liver transplantation. The repertoire was sequenced with immunoSEQ multiplex PCR; TCRdb's copy has only in-frame clones and lacks some. The sample records about 72,000 clones, roughly nine tenths being singletons. The sequencing here drew on CD4+ T cells from blood, taken before liver transplant. The receptors derive from a human donor who received a liver transplant. Both conserved end residues are part of each CDR3. The D gene is left open where the match is weak. Size is omitted from some rows. Given values are once, few, many or a class for expanded clones.

j_gene | d_gene | v_gene | abundance | len | CDR3aa | CDR3nt
TRBJ2-5 | TRBD1 | TRBV19 | . | 13 | CASSRQGLETQYF | TGTGCCAGTAGCAGACAGGGTTTGGAGACCCAGTACTTC
TRBJ2-6 | . | TRBV7-2 | . | 15 | CASSLVSSGANVLTF | TGTGCCAGCAGCTTAGTCAGCTCTGGGGCCAACGTCCTGACTTTC
TRBJ2-3 | . | TRBV9 | . | 14 | CASSVGLGDPTQYF | TGTGCCAGCAGCGTAGGTTTGGGGGACCCTACGCAGTATTTT
TRBJ2-7 | . | TRBV11-1 | . | 13 | CASSLAALQEQYF | TGTGCCAGCAGCTTAGCAGCTCTCCAGGAGCAGTACTTC
TRBJ1-1 | . | TRBV7-2 | . | 16 | CASRPRPTAYNTEAFF | TGTGCCAGCAGGCCTCGCCCGACAGCATATAACACTGAAGCTTTCTTT
TRBJ2-7 | TRBD2 | TRBV11-2 | . | 15 | CASSLLAEGSYEQYF | TGTGCCAGCAGCTTACTAGCGGAAGGCTCCTACGAGCAGTACTTC
TRBJ2-3 | TRBD2 | TRBV6-5 | . | 14 | CASSYTGGSDTQYF | TGTGCCAGCAGTTACACCGGCGGGAGTGATACGCAGTATTTT
TRBJ1-3 | . | TRBV4-3 | . | 14 | CASSQRRAGNTIYF | TGCGCCAGCAGCCAAAGGAGGGCTGGAAACACCATATATTTT
TRBJ2-7 | . | TRBV2 | . | 14 | CASSRVGGTYEQYF | TGTGCCAGCAGCCGCGTGGGAGGCACCTACGAGCAGTACTTC
TRBJ2-3 | TRBD2 | TRBV4-3 | few | 14 | CASSQAGEVNTQYF | TGCGCCAGCAGCCAGGCGGGAGAGGTGAATACGCAGTATTTT
TRBJ1-5 | . | TRBV15 | few | 14 | CATSRADSNQPQHF | TGTGCCACCAGCAGAGCGGACAGCAATCAGCCCCAGCATTTT
TRBJ1-1 | . | TRBV9 | . | 14 | CASSLGGFDLEAFF | TGTGCCAGCAGCCTCGGGGGATTTGACTTAGAAGCTTTCTTT
TRBJ2-1 | TRBD2 | TRBV10-2 | . | 15 | CASSKGLAGLNEQFF | TGCGCCAGCAGTAAGGGACTAGCGGGGCTCAATGAGCAGTTCTTC